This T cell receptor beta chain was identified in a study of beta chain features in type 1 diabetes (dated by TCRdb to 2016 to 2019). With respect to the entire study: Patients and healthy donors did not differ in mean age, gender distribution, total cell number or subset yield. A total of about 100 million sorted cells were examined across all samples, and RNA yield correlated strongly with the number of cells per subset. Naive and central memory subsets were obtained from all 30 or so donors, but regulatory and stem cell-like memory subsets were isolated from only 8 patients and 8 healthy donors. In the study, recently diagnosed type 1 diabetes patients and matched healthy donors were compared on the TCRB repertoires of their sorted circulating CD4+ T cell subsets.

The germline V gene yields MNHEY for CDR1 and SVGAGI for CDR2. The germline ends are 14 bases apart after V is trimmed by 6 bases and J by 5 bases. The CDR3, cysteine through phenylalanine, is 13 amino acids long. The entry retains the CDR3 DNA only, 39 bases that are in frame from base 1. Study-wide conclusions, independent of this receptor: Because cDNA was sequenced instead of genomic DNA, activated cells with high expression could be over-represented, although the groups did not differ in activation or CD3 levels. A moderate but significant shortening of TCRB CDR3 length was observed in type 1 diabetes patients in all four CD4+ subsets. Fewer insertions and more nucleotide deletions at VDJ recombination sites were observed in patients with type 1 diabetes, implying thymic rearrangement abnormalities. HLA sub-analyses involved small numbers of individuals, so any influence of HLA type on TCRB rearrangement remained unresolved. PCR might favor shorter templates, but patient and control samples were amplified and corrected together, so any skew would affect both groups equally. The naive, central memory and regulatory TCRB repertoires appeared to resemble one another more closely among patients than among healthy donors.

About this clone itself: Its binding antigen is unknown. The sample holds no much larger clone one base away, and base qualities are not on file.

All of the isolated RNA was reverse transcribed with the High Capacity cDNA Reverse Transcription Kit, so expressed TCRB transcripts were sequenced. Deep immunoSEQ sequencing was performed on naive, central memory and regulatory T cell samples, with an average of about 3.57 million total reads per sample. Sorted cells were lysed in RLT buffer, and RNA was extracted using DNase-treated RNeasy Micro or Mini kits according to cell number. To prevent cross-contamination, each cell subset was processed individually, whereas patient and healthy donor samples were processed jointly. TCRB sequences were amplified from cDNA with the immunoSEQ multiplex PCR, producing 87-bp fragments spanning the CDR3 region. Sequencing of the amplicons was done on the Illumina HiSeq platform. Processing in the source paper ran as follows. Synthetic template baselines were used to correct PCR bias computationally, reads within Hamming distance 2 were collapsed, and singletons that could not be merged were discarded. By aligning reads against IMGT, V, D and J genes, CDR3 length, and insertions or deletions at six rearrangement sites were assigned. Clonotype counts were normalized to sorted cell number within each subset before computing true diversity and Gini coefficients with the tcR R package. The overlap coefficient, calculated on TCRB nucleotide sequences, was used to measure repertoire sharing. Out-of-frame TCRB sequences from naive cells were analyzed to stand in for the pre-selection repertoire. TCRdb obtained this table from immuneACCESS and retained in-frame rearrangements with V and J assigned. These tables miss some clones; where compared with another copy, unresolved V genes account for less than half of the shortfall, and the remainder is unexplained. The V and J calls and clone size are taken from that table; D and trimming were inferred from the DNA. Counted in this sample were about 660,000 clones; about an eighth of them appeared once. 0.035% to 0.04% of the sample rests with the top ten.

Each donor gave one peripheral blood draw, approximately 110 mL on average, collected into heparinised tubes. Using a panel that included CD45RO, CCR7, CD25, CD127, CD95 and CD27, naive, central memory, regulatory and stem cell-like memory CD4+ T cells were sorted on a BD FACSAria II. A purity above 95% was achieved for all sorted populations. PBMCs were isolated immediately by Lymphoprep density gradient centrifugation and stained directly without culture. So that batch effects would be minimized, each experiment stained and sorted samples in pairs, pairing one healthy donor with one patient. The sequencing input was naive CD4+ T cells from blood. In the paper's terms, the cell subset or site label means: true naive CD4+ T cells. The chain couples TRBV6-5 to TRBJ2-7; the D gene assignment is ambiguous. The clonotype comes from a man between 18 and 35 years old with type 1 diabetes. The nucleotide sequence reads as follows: TGTGCCAGCAGCCGACACGTTTTGGACGAGCAGTACTTC. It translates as CASSRHVLDEQYF.